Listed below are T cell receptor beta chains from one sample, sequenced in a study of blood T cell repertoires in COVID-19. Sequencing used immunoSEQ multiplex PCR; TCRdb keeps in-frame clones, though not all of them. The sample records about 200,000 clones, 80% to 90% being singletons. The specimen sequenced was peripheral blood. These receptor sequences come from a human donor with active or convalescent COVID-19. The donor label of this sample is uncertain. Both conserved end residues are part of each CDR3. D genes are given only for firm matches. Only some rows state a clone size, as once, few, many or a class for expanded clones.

CDR3aa: CASSGQTGRNTEAFF
CDR3nt: TGTGCCAGCAGCGGCCAGACAGGACGAAACACTGAAGCTTTCTTT
j_gene: TRBJ1-1
d_gene: -
v_gene: TRBV7-2
abundance: once

CDR3aa: CANSRASRSTEAFF
CDR3nt: TGTGCCAACAGCAGGGCGAGTCGCAGCACTGAAGCTTTCTTT
j_gene: TRBJ1-1
d_gene: -
v_gene: TRBV28
abundance: -

CDR3aa: CASSLVSPTSGRADWYEQFF
CDR3nt: TGCGCCAGCAGCTTGGTTTCCCCGACTAGCGGGAGGGCCGATTGGTATGAGCAGTTCTTC
j_gene: TRBJ2-1
d_gene: TRBD2
v_gene: TRBV5-1
abundance: -

CDR3aa: CASSPGQGAIGVYEQYF
CDR3nt: TGTGCCAGCAGCCCCGGACAGGGGGCCATTGGTGTCTACGAGCAGTACTTC
j_gene: TRBJ2-7
d_gene: TRBD1
v_gene: TRBV9
abundance: -

CDR3aa: CASSSDISHTDTQYF
CDR3nt: TGCGCCAGCAGTTCTGACATTTCCCACACAGATACGCAGTATTTT
j_gene: TRBJ2-3
d_gene: -
v_gene: TRBV5-1
abundance: -

CDR3aa: CATDQRTSGSGGNEQFF
CDR3nt: TGTGCCACCGATCAAAGGACTAGCGGGAGTGGGGGTAATGAGCAGTTCTTC
j_gene: TRBJ2-1
d_gene: TRBD2
v_gene: TRBV2
abundance: -

CDR3aa: CASSLKLRERDPEQYF
CDR3nt: TGTGCCAGCAGCTTGAAGTTAAGGGAGCGGGATCCCGAGCAGTACTTC
j_gene: TRBJ2-7
d_gene: TRBD2
v_gene: TRBV5-4
abundance: -

CDR3aa: CASRRRDSPLHF
CDR3nt: TGTGCCAGCAGGAGACGGGATTCACCCCTCCACTTT
j_gene: TRBJ1-6
d_gene: -
v_gene: TRBV6-5
abundance: few

CDR3aa: CASRRGGDSYEQYF
CDR3nt: TGCGCCAGCAGGCGAGGGGGGGACTCCTACGAGCAGTACTTC
j_gene: TRBJ2-7
d_gene: -
v_gene: TRBV10-1
abundance: -

CDR3aa: CASSPRGTGNQPQHF
CDR3nt: TGTGCCAGCTCACCACGAGGGACAGGGAATCAGCCCCAGCATTTT
j_gene: TRBJ1-5
d_gene: TRBD1
v_gene: TRBV18
abundance: -

CDR3aa: CASGFGDDRASEAFF
CDR3nt: TGTGCTAGTGGTTTTGGGGATGACAGGGCAAGTGAAGCTTTCTTT
j_gene: TRBJ1-1
d_gene: TRBD1
v_gene: TRBV12-5
abundance: -

CDR3aa: CASSRTGISTDTQYF
CDR3nt: TGCGCCAGCAGCCGCACGGGAATTAGCACAGATACGCAGTATTTT
j_gene: TRBJ2-3
d_gene: -
v_gene: TRBV4-3
abundance: once

CDR3aa: CAWTSRWPDTQYF
CDR3nt: TGTGCCTGGACTTCCCGATGGCCAGATACGCAGTATTTT
j_gene: TRBJ2-3
d_gene: -
v_gene: TRBV30
abundance: -

CDR3aa: CAWSVGLAGTDTQYF
CDR3nt: TGTGCCTGGAGTGTAGGGCTAGCGGGAACAGATACGCAGTATTTT
j_gene: TRBJ2-3
d_gene: TRBD2
v_gene: TRBV30
abundance: -